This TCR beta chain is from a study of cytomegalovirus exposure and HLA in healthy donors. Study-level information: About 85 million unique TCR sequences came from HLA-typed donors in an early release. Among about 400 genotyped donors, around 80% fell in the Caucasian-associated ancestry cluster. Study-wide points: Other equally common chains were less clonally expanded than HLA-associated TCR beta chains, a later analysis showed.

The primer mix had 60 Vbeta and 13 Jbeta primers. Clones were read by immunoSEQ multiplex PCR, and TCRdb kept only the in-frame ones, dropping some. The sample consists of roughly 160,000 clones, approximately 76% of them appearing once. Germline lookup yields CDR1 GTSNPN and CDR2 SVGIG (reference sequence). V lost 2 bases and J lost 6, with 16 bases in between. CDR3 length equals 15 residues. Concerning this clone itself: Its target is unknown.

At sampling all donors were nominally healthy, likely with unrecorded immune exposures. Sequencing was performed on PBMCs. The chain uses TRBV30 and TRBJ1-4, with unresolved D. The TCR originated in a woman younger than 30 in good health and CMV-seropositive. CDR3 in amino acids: CAWSFPRGLYEKLFF. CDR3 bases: TGTGCCTGGAGTTTTCCCCGAGGTTTATATGAAAAACTGTTTTTT.